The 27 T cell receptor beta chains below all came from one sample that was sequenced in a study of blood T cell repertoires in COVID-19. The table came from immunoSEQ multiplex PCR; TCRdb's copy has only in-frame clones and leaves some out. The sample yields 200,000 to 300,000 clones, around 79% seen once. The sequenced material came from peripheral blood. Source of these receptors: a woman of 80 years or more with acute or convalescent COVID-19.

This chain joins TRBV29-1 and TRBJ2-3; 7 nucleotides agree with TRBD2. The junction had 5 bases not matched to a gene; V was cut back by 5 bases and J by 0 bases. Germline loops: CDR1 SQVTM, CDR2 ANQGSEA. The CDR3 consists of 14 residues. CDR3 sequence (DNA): TGCAGCGTTCGGGCGGGAGTAAGCACAGATACGCAGTATTTT. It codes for CSVRAGVSTDTQYF.

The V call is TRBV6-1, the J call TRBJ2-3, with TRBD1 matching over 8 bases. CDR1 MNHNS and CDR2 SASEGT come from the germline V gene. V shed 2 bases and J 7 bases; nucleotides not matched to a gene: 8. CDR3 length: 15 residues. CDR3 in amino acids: CASSERGQVVNTQYF. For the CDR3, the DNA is TGTGCCAGCAGTGAAAGGGGACAGGTGGTGAATACGCAGTATTTT.

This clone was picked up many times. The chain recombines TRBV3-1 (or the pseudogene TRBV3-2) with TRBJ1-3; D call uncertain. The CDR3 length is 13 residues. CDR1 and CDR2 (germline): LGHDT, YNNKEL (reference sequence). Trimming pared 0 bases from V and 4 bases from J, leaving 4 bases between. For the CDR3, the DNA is TGTGCCAGCAGCCAAGATCTAGGAAACACCATATATTTT. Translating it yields CASSQDLGNTIYF.

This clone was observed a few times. CDR3 amino acids: CATGGRPDANTEAFF. Written as DNA, the CDR3 is TGTGCCACCGGGGGACGGCCGGATGCGAACACTGAAGCTTTCTTT. The J gene is TRBJ1-1, the V gene TRBV6-5; D might be TRBD1 (5 bases). CDR3 length: 15 residues. Looked up from germline, CDR1 is MNHEY and CDR2 is SVGAGI. Trimming pared 10 bases from V and 1 base from J, leaving 19 bases between.

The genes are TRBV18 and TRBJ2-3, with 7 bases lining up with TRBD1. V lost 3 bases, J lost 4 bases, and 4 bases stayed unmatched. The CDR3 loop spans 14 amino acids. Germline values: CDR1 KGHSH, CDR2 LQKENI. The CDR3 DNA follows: TGTGCCAGCTCACCCCGACAGGGTTCAGATACGCAGTATTTT. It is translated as CASSPRQGSDTQYF.

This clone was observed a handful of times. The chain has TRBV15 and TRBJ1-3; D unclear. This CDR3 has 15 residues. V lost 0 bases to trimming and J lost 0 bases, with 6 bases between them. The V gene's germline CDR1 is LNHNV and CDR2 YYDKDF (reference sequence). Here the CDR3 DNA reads TGTGCCACCAGCAGAGATCTGGCCTCTGGAAACACCATATATTTT. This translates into CATSRDLASGNTIYF. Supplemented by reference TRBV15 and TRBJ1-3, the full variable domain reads DAMVIQNPRYQVTQFGKPVTLSCSQTLNHNVMYWYQQKSSQAPKLLFHYYDKDFNNEADTPDNFQSRRPNTSFCFLDIRSPGLGDTAMYLCATSRDLASGNTIYFGEGSWLTVV.

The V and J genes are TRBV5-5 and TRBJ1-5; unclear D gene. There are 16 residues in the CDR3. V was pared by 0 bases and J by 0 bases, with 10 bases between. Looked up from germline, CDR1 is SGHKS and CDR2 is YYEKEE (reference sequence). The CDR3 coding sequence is TGTGCCAGCAGCTTGGAGGCAGGCCATAGCAATCAGCCCCAGCATTTT. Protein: CASSLEAGHSNQPQHF.

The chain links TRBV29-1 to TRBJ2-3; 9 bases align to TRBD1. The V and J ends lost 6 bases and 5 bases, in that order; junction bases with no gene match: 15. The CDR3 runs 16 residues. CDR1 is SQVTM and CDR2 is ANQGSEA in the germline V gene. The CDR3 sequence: CSVDSQIGTGRDTQYF. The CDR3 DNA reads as TGCAGCGTCGATTCTCAGATTGGGACAGGGCGAGATACGCAGTATTTT.

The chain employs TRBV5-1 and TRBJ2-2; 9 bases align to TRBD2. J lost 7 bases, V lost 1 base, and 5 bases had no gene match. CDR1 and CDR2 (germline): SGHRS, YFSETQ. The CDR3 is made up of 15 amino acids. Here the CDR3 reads CASSLTRTSVGELFF. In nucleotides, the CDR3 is TGCGCCAGCAGCTTGACTCGGACTAGCGTCGGGGAGCTGTTTTTT. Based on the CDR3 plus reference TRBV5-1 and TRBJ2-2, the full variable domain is KAGVTQTPRYLIKTRGQQVTLSCSPISGHRSVSWYQQTPGQGLQFLFEYFSETQRNKGNFPGRFSGRQFSNSRSEMNVSTLELGDSALYLCASSLTRTSVGELFFGEGSRLTVL.

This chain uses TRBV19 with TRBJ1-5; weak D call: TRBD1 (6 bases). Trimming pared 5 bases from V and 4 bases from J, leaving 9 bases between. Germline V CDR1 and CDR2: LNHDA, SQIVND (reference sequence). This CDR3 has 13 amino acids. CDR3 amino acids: CASSLDSNQPQHF. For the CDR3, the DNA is TGTGCCAGTAGTTTGGACAGTAATCAGCCCCAGCATTTT.

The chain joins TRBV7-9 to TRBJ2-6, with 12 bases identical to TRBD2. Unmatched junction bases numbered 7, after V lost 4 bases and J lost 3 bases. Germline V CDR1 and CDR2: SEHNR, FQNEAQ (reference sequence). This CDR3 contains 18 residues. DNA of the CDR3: TGTGCCAGCAGCTCCAGGACTAGCGGGGTATTTGGGGCCAACGTCCTGACTTTC. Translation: CASSSRTSGVFGANVLTF.

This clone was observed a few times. The CDR3: CASSHGTSMWNEQFF. The CDR3 DNA is TGTGCCAGCAGCCACGGGACTAGCATGTGGAATGAGCAGTTCTTC. This chain joins TRBV7-2 and TRBJ2-1; 9 bases align to TRBD2. The CDR3 is 15 amino acids. CDR1 and CDR2 from the germline V gene are SGHTA and FQGNSA. The junction had 9 bases not matched to a gene; V was cut back by 5 bases and J by 7 bases.

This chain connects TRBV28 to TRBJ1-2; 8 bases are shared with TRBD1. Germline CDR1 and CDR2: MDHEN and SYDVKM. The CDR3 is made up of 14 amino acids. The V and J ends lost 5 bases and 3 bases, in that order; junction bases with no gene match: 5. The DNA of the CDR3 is TGTGCCAGCAGTACGGGGACAGGAGACTATGGCTACACCTTC. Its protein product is CASSTGTGDYGYTF.

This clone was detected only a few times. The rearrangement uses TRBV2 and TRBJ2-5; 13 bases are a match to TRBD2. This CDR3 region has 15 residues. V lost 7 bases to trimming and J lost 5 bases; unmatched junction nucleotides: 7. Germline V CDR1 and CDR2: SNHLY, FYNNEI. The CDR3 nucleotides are TGTGCCAGCACAAAGACTAGCGGGGGGATGGAGACCCAGTACTTC. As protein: CASTKTSGGMETQYF. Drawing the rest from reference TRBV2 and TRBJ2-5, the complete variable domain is EPEVTQTPSHQVTQMGQEVILRCVPISNHLYFYWYRQILGQKVEFLVSFYNNEISEKSEIFDDQFSVERPDGSNFTLKIRSTKLEDSAMYFCASTKTSGGMETQYFGPGTRLLVL.

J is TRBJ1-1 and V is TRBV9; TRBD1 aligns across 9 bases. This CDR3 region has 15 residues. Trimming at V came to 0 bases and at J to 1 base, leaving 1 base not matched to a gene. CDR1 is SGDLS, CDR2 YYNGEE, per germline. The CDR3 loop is CASSVVDRGNTEAFF. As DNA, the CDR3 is TGTGCCAGCAGCGTAGTGGACAGGGGGAACACTGAAGCTTTCTTT.

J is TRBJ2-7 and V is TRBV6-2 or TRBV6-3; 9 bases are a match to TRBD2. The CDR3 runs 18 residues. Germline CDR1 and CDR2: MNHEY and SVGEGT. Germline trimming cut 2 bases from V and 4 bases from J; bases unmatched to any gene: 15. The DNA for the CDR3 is TGTGCCAGCAGTTACAGGGGGCCCGGGACTCTAGCGGGATACGAGCAGTACTTC. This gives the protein CASSYRGPGTLAGYEQYF.

CDR3 DNA sequence: TGTGCCAGCAGCCCATGGATAGCGGGGTTAGGTAGGGGTGAGCAGTTCTTC. Its translation: CASSPWIAGLGRGEQFF. The chain links TRBV3-1 (or the pseudogene TRBV3-2) to TRBJ2-1; the match to TRBD2 covers 8 bases. The CDR3 is made up of 17 amino acids. V dropped 4 bases and J dropped 9; count of bases not matched to a gene: 17. Germline CDR1 and CDR2: LGHDT and YNNKEL (reference sequence).

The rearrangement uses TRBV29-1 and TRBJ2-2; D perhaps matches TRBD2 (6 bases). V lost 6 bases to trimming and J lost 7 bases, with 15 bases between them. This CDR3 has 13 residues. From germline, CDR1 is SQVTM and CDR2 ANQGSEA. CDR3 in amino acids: CSVIRDSRGELFF. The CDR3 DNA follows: TGCAGCGTGATCCGGGACTCACGCGGGGAGCTGTTTTTT.

In DNA form, the CDR3 reads TGTGCTAGTGGTTCGATCACAGGATCTGGGGCCAACGTCCTGACTTTC. It is translated as CASGSITGSGANVLTF. The chain uses TRBV12-5 and TRBJ2-6; weak D call: TRBD1 (5 bases). The CDR3 extends over 16 amino acids. V lost 4 bases, J lost 1 base, and 11 bases lay in between. Germline assignment: CDR1 LGHNT and CDR2 FRNRAP. The whole variable domain, remainder taken from reference TRBV12-5 and TRBJ2-6, is DARVTQTPRHKVTEMGQEVTMRCQPILGHNTVFWYRQTMMQGLELLAYFRNRAPLDDSGMPKDRFSAEMPDATLATLKIQPSEPRDSAVYFCASGSITGSGANVLTFGAGSRLTVL.

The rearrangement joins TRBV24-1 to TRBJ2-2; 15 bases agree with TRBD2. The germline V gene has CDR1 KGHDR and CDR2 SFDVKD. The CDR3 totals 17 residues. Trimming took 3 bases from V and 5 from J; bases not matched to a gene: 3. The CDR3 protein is CATSDGGTSGRTGELFF. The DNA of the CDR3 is TGTGCCACCAGTGATGGGGGGACTAGCGGGAGGACCGGGGAGCTGTTTTTT.

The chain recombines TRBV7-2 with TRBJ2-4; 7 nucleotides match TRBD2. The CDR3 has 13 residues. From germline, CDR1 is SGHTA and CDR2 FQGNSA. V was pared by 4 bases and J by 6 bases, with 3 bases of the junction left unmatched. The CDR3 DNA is TGTGCCAGCAGCTCCCCGGGGGGAAACATTCAGTACTTC. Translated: CASSSPGGNIQYF.

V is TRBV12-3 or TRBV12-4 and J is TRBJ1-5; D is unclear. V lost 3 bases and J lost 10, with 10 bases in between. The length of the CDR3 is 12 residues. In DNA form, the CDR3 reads TGTGCCAGCAGTTTTCCCCACAGCCCCCAGCATTTT. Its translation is CASSFPHSPQHF.

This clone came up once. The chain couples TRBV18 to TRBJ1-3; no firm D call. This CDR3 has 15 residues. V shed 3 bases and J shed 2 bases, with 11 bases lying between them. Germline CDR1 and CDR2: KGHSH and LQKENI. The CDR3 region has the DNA TGTGCCAGCTCACCCTCAGTCGCCACTGGAAACACCATATATTTT. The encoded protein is CASSPSVATGNTIYF.

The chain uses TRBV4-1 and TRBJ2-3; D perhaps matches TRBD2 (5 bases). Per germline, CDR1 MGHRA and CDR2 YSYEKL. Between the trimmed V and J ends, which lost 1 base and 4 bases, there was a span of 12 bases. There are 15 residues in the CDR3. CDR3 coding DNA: TGCGCCAGCAGCCAAGGGGAGACTCGATCAGATACGCAGTATTTT. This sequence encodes CASSQGETRSDTQYF.

In DNA, the CDR3 is TGTGCCAGCAGCCAAGTCGCCCAGGGGGCGCGTGGAAACACCATATATTTT. It translates to CASSQVAQGARGNTIYF. The chain combines TRBV14 with TRBJ1-3; 8 bases map to TRBD1. The CDR3 is made up of 17 amino acids. CDR1 and CDR2 from the germline V gene are SGHDN and FVKESK. The trim removed 1 base at V and 3 bases at J, leaving 8 bases unmatched.

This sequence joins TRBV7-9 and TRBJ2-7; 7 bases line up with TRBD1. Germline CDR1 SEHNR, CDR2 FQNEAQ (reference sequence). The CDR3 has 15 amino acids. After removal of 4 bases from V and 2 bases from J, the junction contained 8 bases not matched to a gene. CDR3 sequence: CASSSLSDRPYEQYF. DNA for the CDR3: TGTGCCAGCAGCTCCCTATCGGACAGGCCCTACGAGCAGTACTTC.

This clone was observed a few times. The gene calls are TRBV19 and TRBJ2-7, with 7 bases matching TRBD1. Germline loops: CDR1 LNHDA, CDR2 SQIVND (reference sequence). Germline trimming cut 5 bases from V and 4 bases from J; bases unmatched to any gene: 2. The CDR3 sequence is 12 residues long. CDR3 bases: TGTGCCAGTAGTCCGACAGGGTACGAGCAGTACTTC. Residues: CASSPTGYEQYF. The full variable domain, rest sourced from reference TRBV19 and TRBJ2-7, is DGGITQSPKYLFRKEGQNVTLSCEQNLNHDAMYWYRQDPGQGLRLIYYSQIVNDFQKGDIAEGYSVSREKKESFPLTVTSAQKNPTAFYLCASSPTGYEQYFGPGTRLTVT.